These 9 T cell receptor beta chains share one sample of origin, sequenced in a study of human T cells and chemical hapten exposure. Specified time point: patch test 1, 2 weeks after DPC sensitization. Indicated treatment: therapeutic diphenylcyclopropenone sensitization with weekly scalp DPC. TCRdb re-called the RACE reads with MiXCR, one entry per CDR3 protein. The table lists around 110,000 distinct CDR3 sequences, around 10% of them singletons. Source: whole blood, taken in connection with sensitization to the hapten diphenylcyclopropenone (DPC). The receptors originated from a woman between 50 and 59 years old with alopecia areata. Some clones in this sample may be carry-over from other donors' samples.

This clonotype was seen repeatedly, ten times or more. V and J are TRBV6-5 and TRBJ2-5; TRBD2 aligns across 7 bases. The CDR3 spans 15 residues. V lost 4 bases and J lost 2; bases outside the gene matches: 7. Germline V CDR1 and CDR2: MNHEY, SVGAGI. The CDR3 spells CASSSAGAGQETQYF. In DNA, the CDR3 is TGTGCCAGCAGTTCTGCGGGAGCGGGACAAGAGACCCAGTACTTC.

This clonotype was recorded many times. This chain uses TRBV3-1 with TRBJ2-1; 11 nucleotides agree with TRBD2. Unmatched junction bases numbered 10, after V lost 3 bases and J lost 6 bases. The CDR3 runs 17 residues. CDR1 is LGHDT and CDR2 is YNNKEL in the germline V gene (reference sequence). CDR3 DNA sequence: TGTGCCAGCAGCCAGGACCTAGGACTAGCGGGTCCCAATGAGCAGTTCTTC. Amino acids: CASSQDLGLAGPNEQFF.

CDR3 region: CASSFEMSGYNEQFF. The CDR3 DNA reads as TGTGCCAGCAGCTTTGAAATGTCGGGTTACAATGAGCAGTTCTTC. The chain has TRBV5-4 and TRBJ2-1; D is unclear. V dropped 2 bases and J dropped 4 bases, with 13 bases sitting between them. Germline loops: CDR1 SGHNT, CDR2 YYREEE (reference sequence). The CDR3 extends over 15 amino acids.

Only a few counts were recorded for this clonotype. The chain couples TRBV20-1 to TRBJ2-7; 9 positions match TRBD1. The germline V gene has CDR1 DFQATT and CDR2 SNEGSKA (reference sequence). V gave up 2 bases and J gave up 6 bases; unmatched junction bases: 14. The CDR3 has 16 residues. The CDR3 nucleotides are TGCAGTGCTAGAAAGGTTGGGGTCCGACAGGGGGGCGAGCAGTACTTC. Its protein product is CSARKVGVRQGGEQYF.

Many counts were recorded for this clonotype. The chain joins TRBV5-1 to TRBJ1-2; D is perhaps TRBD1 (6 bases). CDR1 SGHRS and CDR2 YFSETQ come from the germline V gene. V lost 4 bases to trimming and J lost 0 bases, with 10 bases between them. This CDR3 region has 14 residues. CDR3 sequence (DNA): TGCGCCAGCAGCACGGGACACCCTAACTATGGCTACACCTTC. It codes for CASSTGHPNYGYTF.

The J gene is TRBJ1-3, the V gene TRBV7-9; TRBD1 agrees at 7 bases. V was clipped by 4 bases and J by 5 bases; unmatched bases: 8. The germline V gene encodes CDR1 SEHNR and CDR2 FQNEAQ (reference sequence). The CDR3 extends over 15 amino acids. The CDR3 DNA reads TGTGCCAGCAGCTCCACAGGGGAGTCAAGAAACACCATATATTTT. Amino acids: CASSSTGESRNTIYF.

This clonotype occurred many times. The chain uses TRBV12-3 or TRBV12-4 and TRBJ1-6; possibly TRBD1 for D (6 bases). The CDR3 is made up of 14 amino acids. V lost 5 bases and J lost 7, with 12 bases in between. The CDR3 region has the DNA TGTGCCAGCAGTAATGGACAGAAGAATTCACCCCTCCACTTT. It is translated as CASSNGQKNSPLHF.

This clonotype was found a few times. In nucleotides, the CDR3 is TGTGCCAGCAGTTACCACGGGCAGAATGAGCAGTTCTTC. It yields the protein CASSYHGQNEQFF. The V gene is TRBV6-5, the J gene TRBJ2-1; D not resolved. Germline assignment: CDR1 MNHEY and CDR2 SVGAGI. CDR3 length equals 13 residues. V gave up 2 bases and J gave up 7 bases, with 9 bases separating them.

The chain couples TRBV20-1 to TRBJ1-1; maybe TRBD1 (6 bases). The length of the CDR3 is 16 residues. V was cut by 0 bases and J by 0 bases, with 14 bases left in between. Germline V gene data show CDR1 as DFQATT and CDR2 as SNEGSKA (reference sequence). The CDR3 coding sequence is TGCAGTGCTAGAGATCGAGGGGGAAGTATGAACACTGAAGCTTTCTTT. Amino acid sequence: CSARDRGGSMNTEAFF.